The T cell receptor beta chain under discussion was sequenced for a study of blood T cell repertoires in COVID-19. In the study overall: There were acute and convalescent COVID-19 samples, and they came from the United States, Italy and Spain. The cDNA or gDNA used as material had been derived from T cells, B-cell-depleted T cells, or PBMCs.

In the original analysis: Using reference gene primer amplification, nucleated cell counts were estimated. Using immunoSEQ multiplex PCR, the repertoire was profiled, and TCRdb retains in-frame clones only, with some absent. The D gene and trimming were derived from the DNA, and the V and J assignments and clone size from that table. The table lists tens of thousands of clones, around 70% of them singletons. Germline V gene sequence: CDR1 MNHEY, CDR2 SVGAGI. The CDR3 runs 15 residues. The ends were cut back, 2 bases at V and 6 bases at J, with 16 bases in the middle. The V gene is TRBV6-5, the J gene TRBJ1-2; D is uncertain. The receptor was isolated from a woman in her forties or fifties with active or convalescent COVID-19. Source material: peripheral blood. The CDR3 nucleotides are TGTGCCAGCAGTTACCCTCTCGGAGGCCCCGATGGCTACACCTTC. Translating gives CASSYPLGGPDGYTF.